Given below is one T cell receptor beta chain in context. Its antigen specificity is not known. No per-base quality is available; no much larger clone lies one base away. The CDR3 regions of human TCRbeta chains were analyzed by immunosequencing. Regarding the original processing steps: Repertoire TCRs were checked for matches against a reference library of SARS-CoV-2-specific TCRs that had been generated using the MIRA antigen-specificity platform. Breadth was defined as the fraction of unique TCRs that were SARS-CoV-2-associated. Depth was defined as the fraction of total T cells that were SARS-CoV-2-associated. Using the MIRA data, every spike-specific TCR was mapped to the spike region that the TCR reacted to and assigned to either a CD4 or a CD8 class. Log10-transformed breadth and depth values were compared by one-way ANOVA with Sidak's multiple comparisons tests. Drawn from immuneACCESS, this table holds only the in-frame rearrangements with V and J called that TCRdb kept. Clones are partly lost; checked studies trace under half to an unresolved V gene and leave the rest unexplained. V and J calls plus clone size are reproduced from that table; the DNA served to infer D and trimming. A total of 140,000 to 150,000 clones appear in this sample, roughly 91% of them only once. The ten largest account for over 7.5% of the sample.

These data belong to a study of T cell responses to AZD1222 COVID-19 vaccine (TCRdb year 2021). Regarding the research as a whole: AZD1222 recipients whose second dose came at about 4 weeks and those whose second dose came at about 12 weeks were combined into one group, since spike-specific TCR depth and breadth did not differ between the two schedules. Trial participants were enrolled into age subgroups of 18-55, 56-69 and 70-plus years, which contained about 160, 30 and 59 TCR-sequenced participants, respectively. TCR sequencing was performed for 233 trial participants, of whom about 200 were given two doses of AZD1222 and approximately 25 were given two doses of MenACWY control vaccine. The investigation overall reported the following: Reportedly, almost half of the unique spike-specific TCRs recognized epitopes lying outside the regions that are mutated in the B.1.351 and B.1.1.7 variants. Participants were mostly white British, with more females than males. The authors suggested clonal diversity may have been underestimated. Conclusions about previously exposed vaccinees are limited, since just five or six AZD1222 recipients were seropositive for SARS-CoV-2 at baseline. Because no day 14 peak-response samples were available, repertoires were characterized only after the peak T cell response. Vaccine-associated CD4 TCRs spanned the whole spike protein, with dominant responses in regions 160-218 and 743-854. After two AZD1222 doses, both the breadth and the depth of spike-specific TCRs were significantly higher than at day 0 and than in MenACWY recipients. In the small 56-69-year group, the increase in depth fell short of significance, most likely because of low power.

The CDR3 spans 14 residues, from the cysteine through the phenylalanine. The retained sequence is limited to the CDR3, 42 bases, with the frame set at the first base. The V end gives up 5 bases and the J end 4 bases, leaving 7 bases in the junction not matched to a gene. CDR1 and CDR2 are read off the germline V gene as SGHAT and FQNNGV. This specimen's time point label, interpreted: baseline before first vaccination. The vaccinee samples were drawn from two UK trials, COV001 and COV002, one of which was a single-blind randomized controlled phase 2/3 trial testing AZD1222 (ChAdOx1 nCoV-19) in healthy adults. For TCRbeta chain sequencing, PBMC samples from trial participants were taken at day 0 and at day 28 after the second dose.

In this chain, TRBV11-2 is recombined with TRBJ1-1, with 7 bases aligning to TRBD1. The TCR comes from an adult in good health. Sequenced material: peripheral blood, taken on day 0 of AZD1222 vaccination. CDR3 loop: CASSLRDRFTEAFF. Read as DNA, the sequence is TGTGCCAGCAGCCTCAGGGACAGATTCACTGAAGCTTTCTTT.